A selection of T cell receptor beta chains follows, all from one sample in a study of CD8+ T cells in alopecia areata. The assay was immunoSEQ multiplex PCR, and TCRdb's table has in-frame clones only and misses some. The profile covers about 30,000 clones, with less than 65% appearing a single time and 15% to 20% taken by the ten largest. Sequencing input: NKG2D-high CD8+ T cells sorted from blood. These receptors all come from a human donor with alopecia areata. Both conserved end residues are part of each CDR3. Only part of the rows carry a size: once, few, many, or a class if the clone is expanded.

NA	TRBJ1-1	TRBV29-1	CSVEDQQRGAEAFF
NA	TRBJ2-1	TRBV6-5	CASSYQGGYNEQFF
NA	TRBJ1-5	TRBV2	CASSLFGPGDQPQHF
NA	TRBJ1-1	TRBV5-1	CASSYDRVNTEAFF
few	TRBJ1-2	TRBV9	CASSVQGGAYGYTF
NA	TRBJ2-1	TRBV15	CATSGLPAGLYNEQFF
NA	TRBJ1-1	TRBV30	CAWSVGRGWAFF
NA	TRBJ2-5	TRBV28	CASSLRLAGVFVGETQYF
NA	TRBJ2-7	TRBV5-1	CASSLAMRGTRPSYEQYF
NA	TRBJ1-5	TRBV9	CASSAQGGNQPQHF
few	TRBJ2-1	TRBV7-9	CASSFTRVDRVNNEQFF
few	TRBJ1-1	TRBV7-6	CASSLEPGTGNTEAFF
NA	TRBJ2-3	TRBV5-1	CASSQWGLAGTDTQYF
NA	TRBJ2-3	TRBV5-4	CASSSIIDTQYF
NA	TRBJ1-1	TRBV7-2	CASSFQRQGDTEAFF
NA	TRBJ2-3	TRBV5-1	CASSLGLAAPDTQYF
few	TRBJ2-5	TRBV29-1	CSVERLMYQETQYF
NA	TRBJ1-2	TRBV13	CASSARGPNYGYTF
NA	TRBJ2-1	TRBV19	CASSIGGLASNEQFF
NA	TRBJ1-2	TRBV7-9	CASSTADRGLSGYTF
NA	TRBJ2-2	TRBV19	CASSTGTGRVGELFF
NA	TRBJ1-6	TRBV5-1	CASSLYTPGEGADNSPLHF
once	TRBJ2-2	TRBV7-2	CASSFPGLTYTGELFF
NA	TRBJ1-1	TRBV27	CASSLHEDAGRTEAFF
few	TRBJ1-1	TRBV7-9	CASSLGVEAFF
NA	TRBJ1-1	TRBV28	CASSFGGLNTEAFF
few	TRBJ2-1	TRBV2	CASSGGVSSYNEQFF
NA	TRBJ2-7	TRBV28	CASSFEGTGHEQYF
few	TRBJ2-1	TRBV6-5	CASSYGLNEQFF
few	TRBJ2-2	TRBV28	CASSFMAGELFF
NA	TRBJ1-1	TRBV7-2	CASSLVPGAMGTEAFF
few	TRBJ2-3	TRBV29-1	CSVSGLSSTDTQYF
NA	TRBJ2-1	TRBV19	CASSISSGPGEQFF
NA	TRBJ2-1	TRBV28	CASSLIGPYNEQFF
medium-sized	TRBJ2-7	TRBV11-2	CASSLITSSVGEQYF
NA	TRBJ1-2	TRBV27	CASSLKGSQNYGYTF